This record covers a single T cell receptor beta chain. The antigen it recognizes is unknown. Base qualities are not at hand, and no much larger clone is one base apart. The sample is drawn from a study of ipilimumab plus nivolumab after autologous stem cell transplantation (dated by TCRdb to the early 2020s). A note on the overall study: The median number of doses that trial patients received was 5 for ipilimumab and about eight for nivolumab. The myeloma cohort included high-risk transplant-naive patients and patients relapsing within 3 years of a first autologous transplant. Patients undergoing autologous transplant for high-risk diffuse large B cell lymphoma, mature T cell lymphoma, or multiple myeloma were enrolled in the trial. The intent-to-treat population of the trial was made up of 30 to 40 patients.

Checkpoint therapy began 14 to 28 days after autologous transplant, with ipilimumab given at 1 mg/kg intravenously on day 1 of selected weeks. The nivolumab dose was 3 mg/kg intravenously, delivered on day 1 of weeks 1, 4, 7, 10, and every two weeks through week 26. Combined checkpoint inhibition with ipilimumab and nivolumab as consolidation after autologous stem cell transplantation was tested in a Phase Ib clinical trial. Libraries came from the immunoSEQ multiplex PCR assay. This immuneACCESS table, as held by TCRdb, lists in-frame sequences with V and J called but not all clones. Of the missing ones, under half trace to an unresolved V gene in checked studies; the others have no known cause. The sample table contains fewer than 45,000 clones; only one count was recorded for 80% to 95% of them. The ten largest clones represent over 0.85% of the sample. From the cysteine through the phenylalanine, the CDR3 covers 14 amino acids. This entry keeps only the CDR3 DNA: 42 bases, framed from base 1. The germline V gene supplies CDR1 SGDLS and CDR2 YYNGEE. V is shortened by 10 bases, J by 2 bases, and the region joining them spans 18 bases.

The investigation overall reported the following: According to the authors, a biologic rationale for studying the approach further came from T cell receptor repertoire, regulatory T cell phenotype and gut microbiota profiles. Combined checkpoint inhibition appeared tolerable as post-transplant consolidation, according to the authors' conclusion.

The source of this sequence is a male donor with multiple myeloma. In this chain, TRBV9 is recombined with TRBJ2-5; TRBD1 is a possible D gene, resting on 6 matching bases. The input for sequencing was PBMCs, taken in a trial of ipilimumab plus nivolumab as post-transplant consolidation. The sequenced DNA: TGTGCCTCTTCTTTAGGGGGTCTACAAGAGACCCAGTACTTC. The translation is CASSLGGLQETQYF.